Shown below are 20 T cell receptor beta chains from a single sample sequenced in a study of blood T cell repertoires in COVID-19. Assay used: immunoSEQ multiplex PCR; TCRdb lists only in-frame clones, some missing. The sample includes about 78,000 clones, around nine tenths seen only once; the top ten take around 5%. Sequenced input: peripheral blood. The source is a middle-aged man with active or convalescent COVID-19.

The rearrangement links TRBV18 to TRBJ1-5, with D maybe TRBD1 (6 bases). Germline-derived CDR1 and CDR2 are KGHSH and LQKENI. V dropped 5 bases and J dropped 7 bases, with 12 bases sitting between them. The CDR3 is 13 residues long. CDR3 DNA sequence: TGTGCCAGCTCATCAGGGGCTTCACAGCCCCAGCATTTT. Translation: CASSSGASQPQHF.

This chain joins TRBV27 and TRBJ2-1, with 8 bases fitting TRBD1. J lost 8 bases, V lost 3 bases, and 6 bases had no gene match. Germline V CDR1 and CDR2: MNHEY, SMNVEV (reference sequence). The CDR3 consists of 14 residues. The CDR3 region is CASSFRGRVDEQFF. Here the CDR3 DNA reads TGTGCCAGCAGTTTCAGGGGGCGCGTTGATGAGCAGTTCTTC.

This clone has only one observation. The CDR3 region is CASIPGQGARETQYF. The CDR3 DNA reads as TGCGCCAGCATCCCGGGACAGGGGGCGCGAGAGACCCAGTACTTC. The gene calls are TRBV5-1 and TRBJ2-5, with TRBD1 matching over 12 bases. CDR3 length: 15 residues. V shed 6 bases and J 4 bases; nucleotides not matched to a gene: 7. CDR1 and CDR2 (germline): SGHRS, YFSETQ.

CDR3 in amino acids: CASSLRPGPRGAHLQYEQYF. Written as DNA, the CDR3 is TGTGCCAGCAGTTTACGTCCGGGACCGCGGGGGGCCCATCTTCAGTACGAGCAGTACTTC. The chain employs TRBV28 and TRBJ2-7; TRBD2 aligns across 8 bases. V was clipped by 2 bases and J by 4 bases; unmatched bases: 22. This CDR3 spans 20 amino acids. Per the germline V gene, CDR1 is MDHEN and CDR2 is SYDVKM.

This clone was detected only once. The J gene is TRBJ1-5, the V gene TRBV2; 7 positions match TRBD1. The CDR3 extends over 14 amino acids. The germline CDR1 and CDR2 sequences are SNHLY and FYNNEI. The J segment lost 4 bases and the V segment lost 4 bases, leaving 4 bases of the junction unmatched. The CDR3 is CASSGTGENQPQHF. CDR3 DNA: TGTGCCAGCAGTGGAACAGGGGAAAATCAGCCCCAGCATTTT.

The rearrangement joins TRBV11-3 to TRBJ2-2, with TRBD1 as a possible D gene (6 bases). V was trimmed by 3 bases and J by 5 bases, leaving 16 bases between them. This CDR3 is 16 amino acids long. Germline-derived CDR1 and CDR2 are SGHNT and YENEEA. The CDR3 DNA follows: TGTGCCAGCAGCTTGCGAGAAAGGGGGATTACCGGGGAGCTGTTTTTT. Its protein product is CASSLRERGITGELFF. The entire variable domain, with the rest obtained from reference TRBV11-3 and TRBJ2-2, is as follows: EAGVVQSPRYKIIEKKQPVAFWCNPISGHNTLYWYLQNLGQGPELLIRYENEEAVDDSQLPKDRFSAERLKGVDSTLKIQPAELGDSAVYLCASSLRERGITGELFFGEGSRLTVL.

This clone is a singleton in its sample. V and J are TRBV20-1 and TRBJ2-5; D is undetermined. Germline V gene sequence: CDR1 DFQATT, CDR2 SNEGSKA (reference sequence). V lost 0 bases and J lost 4, with 3 bases in between. CDR3 length: 11 amino acids. DNA for the CDR3: TGCAGTGCTAGAGATCTAGAGACCCAGTACTTC. The encoded protein is CSARDLETQYF.

This chain connects TRBV12-3 or TRBV12-4 to TRBJ1-5; perhaps TRBD1 as D (5 bases). Trimming removed 5 bases at V and 3 bases at J, with 8 bases between. The CDR3 extends over 13 amino acids. The CDR3 DNA is TGTGCCAGCAGTAGACAGATCAATCAGCCCCAGCATTTT. It yields the protein CASSRQINQPQHF.

The rearrangement uses TRBV2 and TRBJ2-3; 7 bases agree with TRBD1. Germline lookup yields CDR1 SNHLY and CDR2 FYNNEI. After removal of 8 bases from V and 0 bases from J, the junction contained 2 bases not matched to a gene. The CDR3 runs to 13 residues. CDR3 residues: CASGTASTDTQYF. The CDR3, as DNA: TGTGCCAGCGGGACAGCTAGCACAGATACGCAGTATTTT.

Notes on this clone: The same CDR3 is also encoded by other DNA sequences in this sample. This chain uses TRBV15 with TRBJ2-7; TRBD1 agrees at 8 bases. The CDR3 is made up of 14 amino acids. Germline CDR1 reads LNHNV; CDR2 reads YYDKDF (reference sequence). J lost 2 bases, V lost 1 base, and 1 base had no gene match. The DNA of the CDR3 is TGTGCCACCAGCAGAGCAGGGGGCCCCTACGAGCAGTACTTC. It encodes CATSRAGGPYEQYF.

The V gene is TRBV6-5, the J gene TRBJ2-5, with D possibly matching TRBD2 (6 bases). The germline V gene encodes CDR1 MNHEY and CDR2 SVGAGI. Trimming took 8 bases from V and 4 from J, leaving 17 bases between them. CDR3 length: 14 amino acids. CDR3 sequence: CASWGGRVGETQYF. The CDR3 nucleotides read TGTGCCAGCTGGGGAGGCAGGGTGGGAGAGACCCAGTACTTC.

This chain uses TRBV7-8 with TRBJ1-2; 7 positions match TRBD1. The CDR3 runs to 14 residues. V was pared by 5 bases and J by 3 bases, with 6 bases of the junction left unmatched. Germline V gives CDR1 SGHVS, CDR2 FQNEAQ. The CDR3 DNA sequence: TGTGCCAGCAGCGGAACAGGGGCCCACTATGGCTACACCTTC. Encoded protein: CASSGTGAHYGYTF.

This chain connects TRBV6-5 to TRBJ2-7, with 9 bases matching TRBD1. Germline CDR1 MNHEY, CDR2 SVGAGI. The CDR3 has 14 residues. The V and J ends lost 2 bases and 5 bases, in that order; junction bases with no gene match: 4. The CDR3 DNA sequence: TGTGCCAGCAGTTACCGGGACAGGGACCACGAGCAGTACTTC. This translates into CASSYRDRDHEQYF.

The chain carries TRBV4-3 and TRBJ1-6; D is unresolved. CDR1 is LGHNA, CDR2 YSLEER, per germline. Trimming removed 0 bases from V and 0 bases from J, with 6 bases in between. This CDR3 has 16 amino acids. The CDR3 nucleotides read TGCGCCAGCAGCCAAGAATCCATCTCCTATAATTCACCCCTCCACTTT. Its translation is CASSQESISYNSPLHF.

The count of this clone is one. The V gene is TRBV19, the J gene TRBJ2-3, with 7 positions matching TRBD2. The J segment lost 2 bases and the V segment lost 4 bases, leaving 9 bases of the junction unmatched. Germline CDR1 LNHDA, CDR2 SQIVND (reference sequence). The CDR3 runs 16 residues. Here the CDR3 DNA reads TGTGCCAGTAGTACCCCCCTAGCGGATTCCACAGATACGCAGTATTTT. Translating gives CASSTPLADSTDTQYF.

The chain combines TRBV5-1 with TRBJ2-7, with D tentatively TRBD1 (6 bases). Trimming removed 4 bases from V and 7 bases from J, with 21 bases in between. The V gene's germline CDR1 is SGHRS and CDR2 YFSETQ. The CDR3 runs to 15 residues. This chain's CDR3 is CASSTRQAPKMEQYF. The CDR3, as DNA: TGCGCCAGCAGCACTAGACAGGCCCCAAAGATGGAGCAGTACTTC.

The J gene is TRBJ1-4, the V gene TRBV2, with D hard to call. Germline V gene data show CDR1 as SNHLY and CDR2 as FYNNEI. Trimming removed 1 base from V and 8 bases from J, with 14 bases in between. The CDR3 totals 15 residues. DNA for the CDR3: TGTGCCAGCAGTGAAGAGACGGGGAGTGGCGAAAAACTGTTTTTT. Its protein product is CASSEETGSGEKLFF.

This chain joins TRBV5-8 and TRBJ2-1; tentatively, D is TRBD1 (5 bases). CDR1 is SGHTS and CDR2 is YDEGEE in the germline V gene. Trimming took 3 bases from V and 0 from J, leaving 10 bases between them. The CDR3 sequence is 15 residues long. The CDR3 bases are TGTGCCAGCAGCTCCCGACAGAGCTCCTACAATGAGCAGTTCTTC. Translating it yields CASSSRQSSYNEQFF. Complete variable domain (other parts from reference TRBV5-8 and TRBJ2-1): EAGVTQSPTHLIKTRGQQATLRCSPISGHTSVYWYQQALGLGLQFLLWYDEGEERNRGNFPPRFSGRQFPNYSSELNVNALELEDSALYLCASSSRQSSYNEQFFGPGTRLTVL.

The rearrangement links TRBV28 to TRBJ1-2, with 8 bases lining up with TRBD1. Germline V gene sequence: CDR1 MDHEN, CDR2 SYDVKM. The V segment lost 5 bases and the J segment 3 bases; nucleotides outside the gene matches: 5. The CDR3 is 14 residues long. CDR3 nucleotide sequence: TGTGCCAGCAGTCCCGGACAGGGCGACTATGGCTACACCTTC. It encodes CASSPGQGDYGYTF.

This clone was counted between two and nine times. The CDR3 protein is CASSLSTGTGVLTQVSPLHF. In DNA form, the CDR3 reads TGTGCCAGCAGTTTATCGACCGGGACAGGGGTTCTCACGCAGGTCTCACCCCTCCACTTT. The chain is built from TRBV28 and TRBJ1-6; 10 bases line up with TRBD1. The CDR3 covers 20 residues. J gave up 10 bases and V 1 base, and 19 bases lay outside the gene matches. The germline V gene encodes CDR1 MDHEN and CDR2 SYDVKM.